One T cell receptor (beta chain) is described in this entry. The antigen is unknown. TCRdb reanalysed the 5' RACE reads using MiXCR and keeps one entry per CDR3 protein. The table shows 97,000 or so distinct CDR3 sequences, with roughly 13% occurring only once. The data were obtained in a study of early T cells in non-severe SARS-CoV-2 infection. Findings of the study overall: Anti-spike CD8 responses were favored in VDJdb matching, and private and CD4 specificities were missed.

Germline V lookup: CDR1 MNHEY, CDR2 SVGEGT. The CDR3 is 12 residues long. V lost 5 bases, J lost 6 bases, and 9 bases lay in between. The rearrangement joins TRBV6-2 or TRBV6-3 to TRBJ2-3; a weak D match, TRBD2 (6 bases). Sequencing was done on a sample of whole blood. This receptor was identified in an adult who was a healthcare worker with PCR-confirmed SARS-CoV-2 infection or an uninfected control (not recorded which). The CDR3: CASSGGSDTQYF. The DNA of the CDR3 is TGTGCCAGCAGTGGGGGGAGCGATACGCAGTATTTT.